The 29 T cell receptor beta chains listed next were all sequenced from one sample in a study of cytomegalovirus exposure and HLA in healthy donors. PCR involved 60 Vbeta and 13 Jbeta primers. TCRdb keeps only in-frame clones here, not all; method: immunoSEQ multiplex PCR. The table lists some 78,000 clones, 80% of them singletons. The sample was PBMCs. These receptors all come from a woman aged 45-60 years in good health and CMV-seropositive.

The gene calls are TRBV5-1 and TRBJ1-1; 7 bases are shared with TRBD1. J lost 4 bases, V lost 4 bases, and 7 bases had no gene match. This CDR3 spans 14 amino acids. The germline V gene has CDR1 SGHRS and CDR2 YFSETQ. The chain's CDR3 is CASSPRQGSTEAFF. CDR3 bases: TGCGCCAGCAGCCCACGACAGGGATCCACTGAAGCTTTCTTT.

This clone was seen more than once but under ten times. The CDR3 DNA reads as TGTGCCAGCAGCTTAAACGGAGTGAGGACAGATACGCAGTATTTT. Amino acids: CASSLNGVRTDTQYF. The rearrangement uses TRBV7-3 and TRBJ2-3; no definite D call. This CDR3 spans 15 amino acids. Germline assignment: CDR1 SGHTA and CDR2 FQGTGA. Trimming shortened V by 1 base and J by 3 bases, and 11 bases separated the two germline ends.

The CDR3 nucleotides are TGTGCCAGCAGCGTAGGAGCGGGGGGTTACAATGAGCAGTTCTTC. Translating it yields CASSVGAGGYNEQFF. The genes are TRBV9 and TRBJ2-1; 9 nucleotides line up with TRBD2. This CDR3 contains 15 residues. Germline trimming cut 0 bases from V and 4 bases from J; bases unmatched to any gene: 2. The germline V gene has CDR1 SGDLS and CDR2 YYNGEE.

The CDR3 DNA reads as TGTGCCAGCAGCCAGACAGGGGGCGCAGGATTTGGCTACACCTTC. This codes for CASSQTGGAGFGYTF. The rearrangement joins TRBV6-1 to TRBJ1-2; 10 nucleotides align to TRBD1. Per the germline V gene, CDR1 is MNHNS and CDR2 is SASEGT. V lost 6 bases and J lost 7; bases outside the gene matches: 11. The CDR3 covers 15 residues.

This clone came up a few times. The V call is TRBV2, the J call TRBJ2-3; TRBD2 is a possible D gene (5 bases). Germline lookup yields CDR1 SNHLY and CDR2 FYNNEI. The V end lost 4 bases, the J end lost 5 bases, and 16 bases lay between the germline ends. There are 15 residues in the CDR3. DNA for the CDR3: TGTGCCAGCAGTGGGGGATCCCTTGAGGGAGATACGCAGTATTTT. Its protein is CASSGGSLEGDTQYF.

V usage is TRBV9 and J usage is TRBJ1-2; maybe TRBD1 (6 bases). The CDR3 loop spans 14 amino acids. Germline V lookup: CDR1 SGDLS, CDR2 YYNGEE. V was shortened by 4 bases and J by 5 bases, with 15 bases between the two germline ends. The CDR3 is CASSPSTGRYGYTF. In DNA, the CDR3 is TGTGCCAGCAGCCCCTCAACAGGGCGGTATGGCTACACCTTC.

The V gene is TRBV7-8, the J gene TRBJ2-2, with TRBD2 identical over 7 bases. The V and J ends lost 5 bases and 0 bases, in that order; junction bases with no gene match: 3. The CDR3 length is 15 residues. Germline lookup yields CDR1 SGHVS and CDR2 FQNEAQ. The CDR3, as DNA: TGTGCCAGCAGCCAGAGCGGGGCGAACACCGGGGAGCTGTTTTTT. This translates into CASSQSGANTGELFF. The complete variable domain, with remaining parts taken from reference TRBV7-8 and TRBJ2-2, reads GAGVSQSPRYKVAKRGQDVALRCDPISGHVSLFWYQQALGQGPEFLTYFQNEAQLDKSGLPSDRFFAERPEGSVSTLKIQRTQQEDSAVYLCASSQSGANTGELFFGEGSRLTVL.

V and J are TRBV2 and TRBJ2-7, with D possibly being TRBD2 (6 bases). The ends were cut back, 5 bases at V and 6 bases at J, with 20 bases in the middle. The CDR3 runs to 15 residues. Germline values: CDR1 SNHLY, CDR2 FYNNEI. The CDR3 is CASSNRQGGLGEQYF. The DNA for the CDR3 is TGTGCCAGCAGTAACCGACAAGGAGGGCTAGGCGAGCAGTACTTC.

This chain connects TRBV11-3 to TRBJ2-1; 7 bases fit TRBD2. Unmatched junction bases numbered 4, after V lost 0 bases and J lost 5 bases. The CDR3 consists of 15 residues. Germline V CDR1 and CDR2: SGHNT, YENEEA. The CDR3 region has the DNA TGTGCCAGCAGCTTAGATTGGGCGGGAGACAATGAGCAGTTCTTC. This translates into CASSLDWAGDNEQFF.

V and J are TRBV5-4 and TRBJ1-6; possibly TRBD1 for D (5 bases). The ends were cut back, 0 bases at V and 8 bases at J, with 12 bases in the middle. Germline-derived CDR1 and CDR2 are SGHNT and YYREEE (reference sequence). This CDR3 comprises 15 residues. The CDR3 DNA follows: TGTGCCAGCAGCTTGGTCACAGGTGGTTATTCACCCCTCCACTTT. Protein: CASSLVTGGYSPLHF.

A few counts support this clone. This chain uses TRBV5-1 with TRBJ1-3; 7 nucleotides align to TRBD1. CDR1 and CDR2 from the germline V gene are SGHRS and YFSETQ. This CDR3 spans 15 amino acids. V dropped 0 bases and J dropped 1; count of bases not matched to a gene: 1. The CDR3 region has the DNA TGCGCCAGCAGCTTGGCAGGGGGGTCTGGAAACACCATATATTTT. This codes for CASSLAGGSGNTIYF. The full variable domain, rest sourced from reference TRBV5-1 and TRBJ1-3, is KAGVTQTPRYLIKTRGQQVTLSCSPISGHRSVSWYQQTPGQGLQFLFEYFSETQRNKGNFPGRFSGRQFSNSRSEMNVSTLELGDSALYLCASSLAGGSGNTIYFGEGSWLTVV.

The chain's CDR3 is CASSLGGQEHGYTF. The CDR3 DNA follows: TGCGCCAGCAGCTTAGGTGGACAGGAGCATGGCTACACCTTC. V gene TRBV5-1 combines with J gene TRBJ1-2; 7 nucleotides line up with TRBD1. With 2 bases clipped from V and 6 bases from J, the junction kept 7 bases outside the gene matches. This CDR3 contains 14 residues. In germline, CDR1 is SGHRS, CDR2 YFSETQ.

This clone occurred once. This chain joins TRBV5-1 and TRBJ1-3, with 7 bases fitting TRBD1. This CDR3 is built from 16 residues. J gave up 2 bases and V 3 bases, and 8 bases lay outside the gene matches. Looked up from germline, CDR1 is SGHRS and CDR2 is YFSETQ. CDR3 nucleotide sequence: TGCGCCAGCAGCTCCCTAATGCAGGGGGCTGGAAACACCATATATTTT. Protein sequence: CASSSLMQGAGNTIYF.

This clone was observed a single time. The chain is built from TRBV14 and TRBJ2-1; 8 nucleotides agree with TRBD1. The CDR3 is 15 amino acids. Germline trimming cut 2 bases from V and 4 bases from J; bases unmatched to any gene: 4. Germline assignment: CDR1 SGHDN and CDR2 FVKESK. The CDR3, as DNA: TGTGCCAGCAGCCAACAGGGGGCAATATACAATGAGCAGTTCTTC. Residues: CASSQQGAIYNEQFF.

In this sample, this clone turned up a few times. The chain recombines TRBV19 with TRBJ2-3; no clear D gene. V was clipped by 3 bases and J by 2 bases, with 9 bases between them. CDR3 length equals 14 residues. In germline, CDR1 is LNHDA, CDR2 SQIVND (reference sequence). CDR3 in DNA: TGTGCCAGTAGTATCAAGCGAGTCACAGATACGCAGTATTTT. Its translation: CASSIKRVTDTQYF.

The rearrangement links TRBV6-1 to TRBJ1-1; D ambiguous. Trimming shortened V by 8 bases and J by 0 bases, and 10 bases separated the two germline ends. Germline assignment: CDR1 MNHNS and CDR2 SASEGT. This CDR3 is 13 amino acids long. The CDR3 here is CASLSDLNTEAFF. CDR3 bases: TGTGCCAGCCTTTCCGACTTGAACACTGAAGCTTTCTTT.

The chain joins TRBV11-3 to TRBJ2-3; 11 bases match TRBD2. The germline CDR1 and CDR2 sequences are SGHNT and YENEEA. Unmatched junction bases numbered 0, after V lost 1 base and J lost 0 bases. The CDR3 covers 16 residues. The CDR3 reads CASSLGTSGSTDTQYF. CDR3 nucleotides: TGTGCCAGCAGCTTAGGGACTAGCGGGAGCACAGATACGCAGTATTTT. Together with reference TRBV11-3 and TRBJ2-3, the CDR3 gives the full variable domain: EAGVVQSPRYKIIEKKQPVAFWCNPISGHNTLYWYLQNLGQGPELLIRYENEEAVDDSQLPKDRFSAERLKGVDSTLKIQPAELGDSAVYLCASSLGTSGSTDTQYFGPGTRLTVL.

The genes are TRBV11-2 and TRBJ2-1, with 10 bases lining up with TRBD2. CDR1 and CDR2 from the germline V gene are SGHAT and FQNNGV. The CDR3 length is 16 residues. The ends lost 2 bases at V and 6 bases at J; junction bases unmatched: 7. CDR3 nucleotide sequence: TGTGCCAGCAGCTTAATAGCGGGGGGCCCCCTCAATGAGCAGTTCTTC. It is translated as CASSLIAGGPLNEQFF.

The chain is built from TRBV7-9 and TRBJ1-4; TRBD1 matches at 10 bases. Germline trimming cut 3 bases from V and 5 bases from J; bases unmatched to any gene: 6. CDR3 length equals 16 residues. Germline CDR1 SEHNR, CDR2 FQNEAQ (reference sequence). CDR3 DNA: TGTGCCAGCAGCTTTGACAGGGGGCGCGGGAATGAAAAACTGTTTTTT. It yields the protein CASSFDRGRGNEKLFF.

This rearrangement joins TRBV7-9 to TRBJ2-7; D possibly corresponds to TRBD1 (6 bases). The CDR3 extends over 13 amino acids. Trimming took 4 bases from V and 2 from J, leaving 9 bases between them. Germline CDR1 and CDR2: SEHNR and FQNEAQ (reference sequence). CDR3 region: CASSSNRAYEQYF. The CDR3 bases are TGTGCCAGCAGCTCCAACAGGGCCTACGAGCAGTACTTC.

The chain carries TRBV18 and TRBJ1-5; TRBD1 is a possible D gene (5 bases). CDR1 is KGHSH and CDR2 is LQKENI in the germline V gene. The V end lost 3 bases, the J end lost 7 bases, and 16 bases lay between the germline ends. This CDR3 is built from 15 residues. The CDR3 reads CASSPLQAFNQPQHF. The CDR3 nucleotides are TGTGCCAGCTCACCGCTACAGGCGTTTAACCAGCCCCAGCATTTT.

The rearrangement joins TRBV5-1 to TRBJ2-7, with 8 bases that match TRBD2. The germline gives CDR1 SGHRS, CDR2 YFSETQ. Trimming took 1 base from V and 7 from J; bases not matched to a gene: 7. The CDR3 contains 14 residues. CDR3 loop: CASSLYGGAYEQYF. The CDR3 DNA reads as TGCGCCAGCAGCTTGTACGGGGGGGCTTATGAGCAGTACTTC.

The V call is TRBV10-3, the J call TRBJ1-6; 7 bases map to TRBD1. This CDR3 is 15 amino acids long. The ends lost 3 bases at V and 6 bases at J; junction bases unmatched: 5. CDR1 and CDR2 from the germline V gene are ENHRY and SYGVKD. CDR3 in amino acids: CAISDTGVFNSPLHF. Written as DNA, the CDR3 is TGTGCCATCAGTGACACAGGGGTCTTTAATTCACCCCTCCACTTT.

The chain employs TRBV19 and TRBJ1-1; no firm D call. The germline gives CDR1 LNHDA, CDR2 SQIVND (reference sequence). The CDR3 sequence is 12 residues long. DNA for the CDR3: TGTGGAAGCGAAGGATTCTACACTGAAGCTTTCTTT. This translates into CGSEGFYTEAFF.

J is TRBJ1-2 and V is TRBV4-1, with 8 bases identical to TRBD1. CDR3 size: 15 residues. Germline values: CDR1 MGHRA, CDR2 YSYEKL. Losses at the gene ends were 3 bases for V and 3 bases for J; bases not matched to a gene: 6. The CDR3 nucleotides read TGCGCCAGCAGCCATCGGGACAGGAGGCACTATGGCTACACCTTC. This sequence encodes CASSHRDRRHYGYTF.

This rearrangement joins TRBV9 to TRBJ2-3; TRBD2 matches at 8 bases. CDR3 length: 16 residues. The V segment lost 4 bases and the J segment 3 bases; nucleotides outside the gene matches: 10. Germline V CDR1 and CDR2: SGDLS, YYNGEE. CDR3 nucleotides: TGTGCCAGCAGCTCGGGGGCGGCGGGGGGAACAGATACGCAGTATTTT. It encodes CASSSGAAGGTDTQYF.

This clone showed up just a few times. V usage is TRBV19 and J usage is TRBJ2-1; D perhaps matches TRBD2 (5 bases). Germline V gene sequence: CDR1 LNHDA, CDR2 SQIVND (reference sequence). The ends were cut back, 0 bases at V and 6 bases at J, with 18 bases in the middle. This CDR3 region has 17 residues. Here the CDR3 reads CASSIEASELGSNEQFF. The CDR3 DNA reads as TGTGCCAGTAGTATAGAGGCGTCCGAGCTGGGGAGCAATGAGCAGTTCTTC. Supplemented by reference TRBV19 and TRBJ2-1, the full variable domain reads DGGITQSPKYLFRKEGQNVTLSCEQNLNHDAMYWYRQDPGQGLRLIYYSQIVNDFQKGDIAEGYSVSREKKESFPLTVTSAQKNPTAFYLCASSIEASELGSNEQFFGPGTRLTVL.

V is TRBV11-2 and J is TRBJ2-5; 9 bases map to TRBD1. Germline assignment: CDR1 SGHAT and CDR2 FQNNGV. There are 14 residues in the CDR3. The V gene end was trimmed by 5 bases and the J gene end by 1 base; junction bases not matched to a gene: 2. The CDR3 loop is CASSRGQGQETQYF. The CDR3 DNA is TGTGCCAGCAGCAGGGGACAGGGCCAAGAGACCCAGTACTTC.

This clone was counted a few times. The J gene is TRBJ2-5, the V gene TRBV11-2, with 13 bases that match TRBD2. The germline CDR1 and CDR2 sequences are SGHAT and FQNNGV. This CDR3 is built from 16 residues. V trimming: 4 bases; J trimming: 1 base; junction bases outside the gene matches: 3. The chain's CDR3 is CASSSGTSGAQETQYF. The CDR3 DNA sequence: TGTGCCAGCAGCTCAGGGACTAGCGGGGCCCAAGAGACCCAGTACTTC.